Listed here is a single T cell receptor beta chain. What it binds is unknown. These data are taken from a study of cytomegalovirus exposure and HLA in healthy donors. Across the whole study: In a previous analysis, 95 million to 130 million unique TCR beta sequences were found from approximately 180 million T cells. Study-wide results and limits: Highly shared sequence variants in one cluster were likely a sequencing artifact.

The trim removed 3 bases at V and 4 bases at J, leaving 9 bases unmatched. CDR3 length: 16 residues. Germline V CDR1 and CDR2: SGHTA, FQGNSA. Primers: 60 Vbeta forward and 13 Jbeta reverse. Sequencing was performed with immunoSEQ multiplex PCR; in TCRdb, only in-frame clones are kept and a portion is missing. The sample has under 85,000 clones; 60% to 80% are singletons. The genes are TRBV7-2 and TRBJ2-3; TRBD2 matches at 8 bases. The clonotype comes from a woman between 35 and 50 years old in good health and CMV-seropositive. The sequenced sample was PBMCs. As DNA, the CDR3 is TGTGCCAGCAGCTTGGTCGGGACTAGGGGTCCAGATACGCAGTATTTT. It translates to CASSLVGTRGPDTQYF.